This TCR beta chain was obtained from a study of blood T cell repertoires in COVID-19. Whole-study context: T cells, B-cell-depleted T cells, or PBMCs provided the cDNA or gDNA that served as material.

Clones were sequenced by immunoSEQ multiplex PCR, and TCRdb holds only the in-frame ones, with some missing. The profile shows around 380,000 clones, 81% of them singletons. CDR3 length: 13 amino acids. In germline, CDR1 is MNHEY, CDR2 SMNVEV (reference sequence). Trimming left V 2 bases short and J 1 base short, with 6 bases between. Worth noting for this clone: The same CDR3 can be traced to other DNA sequences in this sample.

This receptor was obtained from a human donor with acute or convalescent COVID-19. The donor label of this sample is uncertain. The chain uses TRBV27 and TRBJ2-7; D may be TRBD2 (6 bases). Sequenced material: peripheral blood. CDR3 protein: CASSLGGSYEQYF. The DNA of the CDR3 is TGTGCCAGCAGTTTAGGGGGGTCCTACGAGCAGTACTTC.